This TCR beta chain was observed in a study of beta chain features in type 1 diabetes. Study as a whole: Sorted cell examination encompassed over 90 million cells across all samples. Study-wide findings and caveats: Patients and controls would be equally affected if PCR favored shorter templates. VDJ junctions from type 1 diabetes patients carried fewer insertions and larger deletions.

Details on this clone: The antigen remains unidentified.

Reverse transcribing all isolated RNA meant expressed TCRB transcripts were sequenced. Assay used: immunoSEQ multiplex PCR; TCRdb lists only in-frame clones, some missing. The table records about 210,000 clones, 11% of them present only once. The single heparinised draw taken from each donor contained approximately 100 mL of blood on average. Input material: central memory CD4+ T cells from blood. This TCR was sampled from a man between 18 and 35 years old in good health.

The CDR3, as DNA: TGTGCCAGCTCACCTGGGACGAACTCTGGAAACACCATATATTTT. It translates to CASSPGTNSGNTIYF. This rearrangement joins TRBV18 to TRBJ1-3; tentatively, D is TRBD1 (5 bases). V was trimmed by 3 bases and J by 0 bases, leaving 9 bases between them. This CDR3 region has 15 residues. Germline CDR1 is KGHSH and CDR2 is LQKENI.